This passage covers 14 T cell receptor beta chains from one sample sequenced in a study of shared T cell receptors in the human thymus. The method was immunoSEQ multiplex PCR; TCRdb's version includes in-frame clones alone and lacks a portion of them. Among about 710,000 clones listed, about 87% were seen once. This same sample was also taken into another study, of human thymus T cells.

The specimen sequenced was thymocytes. All receptors derive from a boy in the first two years of life with a congenital heart defect.

V usage is TRBV5-5 and J usage is TRBJ2-7; 12 bases align to TRBD2. Germline V gene sequence: CDR1 SGHKS, CDR2 YYEKEE (reference sequence). The CDR3 has 14 amino acids. J gave up 4 bases and V 4 bases, and 3 bases lay outside the gene matches. In DNA form, the CDR3 reads TGTGCCAGCAGCCCTAGCGGGAGGGGGTACGAGCAGTACTTC. Translating it yields CASSPSGRGYEQYF.

The rearrangement joins TRBV28 to TRBJ2-6; the D gene is possibly TRBD1 (6 bases). Germline V gives CDR1 MDHEN, CDR2 SYDVKM. Trimming stripped 4 bases from V and 1 base from J, with 11 bases between. The CDR3 totals 16 residues. CDR3 residues: CASSSEQGSGANVLTF. The CDR3 DNA sequence: TGTGCCAGCAGTTCGGAACAGGGATCTGGGGCCAACGTCCTGACTTTC.

The genes are TRBV28 and TRBJ1-3; possible D gene TRBD1, 6 bases. Germline CDR1 reads MDHEN; CDR2 reads SYDVKM. This CDR3 is 19 amino acids long. V lost 1 base and J lost 0, with 19 bases in between. Here the CDR3 DNA reads TGTGCCAGCAGTTTATCCCCCCTGGGACACCCGTTCTCTGGAAACACCATATATTTT. Protein sequence: CASSLSPLGHPFSGNTIYF.

This clone was found a few times. The V call is TRBV6-4, the J call TRBJ2-3, with 8 bases that match TRBD2. J lost 3 bases, V lost 5 bases, and 7 bases had no gene match. Germline CDR1 is MRHNA and CDR2 is SNTAGT. The CDR3 extends over 15 amino acids. Here the CDR3 DNA reads TGTGCCAGCAGTAAGGTCGGGGGGGCGACAGATACGCAGTATTTT. Translating it yields CASSKVGGATDTQYF.

The chain combines TRBV14 with TRBJ2-7, with D possibly TRBD1 on 5 matching bases. Trimming pared 1 base from V and 5 bases from J, leaving 9 bases between. CDR1 and CDR2 from the germline V gene are SGHDN and FVKESK. This CDR3 has 13 amino acids. CDR3 in amino acids: CASSQVTGHEQYF. As DNA, the CDR3 is TGTGCCAGCAGCCAAGTCACAGGACACGAGCAGTACTTC.

V usage is TRBV25-1 and J usage is TRBJ2-1; TRBD2 agrees at 10 bases. Germline CDR1 is MGHDK and CDR2 is SYGVNS. The CDR3 consists of 16 residues. V was pared by 7 bases and J by 4 bases, with 10 bases of the junction left unmatched. Here the CDR3 reads CASTPQERGGYNEQFF. The DNA of the CDR3 is TGTGCCAGCACCCCCCAAGAGCGGGGGGGGTACAATGAGCAGTTCTTC.

The chain has TRBV6-1 and TRBJ2-7; 9 bases align to TRBD1. Germline CDR1 MNHNS, CDR2 SASEGT. This CDR3 comprises 15 residues. V was pared by 3 bases and J by 1 base, with 4 bases of the junction left unmatched. CDR3 amino acids: CASSEGTGRSYEQYF. As DNA, the CDR3 is TGTGCCAGCAGTGAGGGGACAGGGAGATCCTACGAGCAGTACTTC.

The gene calls are TRBV19 and TRBJ2-3; 14 nucleotides align to TRBD2. The CDR3 sequence is 22 residues long. CDR1 LNHDA and CDR2 SQIVND come from the germline V gene (reference sequence). The ends lost 0 bases at V and 4 bases at J; junction bases unmatched: 18. The CDR3 DNA reads as TGTGCCAGTAGTATAGATCTTGACGGGACTAGCGGGAGTGTCTACAGTGCAGATACGCAGTATTTT. Residues: CASSIDLDGTSGSVYSADTQYF.

This chain connects TRBV6-1 to TRBJ1-1; TRBD1 matches 8 bases. This CDR3 has 14 amino acids. CDR1 MNHNS and CDR2 SASEGT come from the germline V gene. J lost 6 bases, V lost 6 bases, and 9 bases had no gene match. CDR3 DNA sequence: TGTGCCAGCAGACTAGGACAGGGAAAATCTGAAGCTTTCTTT. This translates into CASRLGQGKSEAFF.

The rearrangement links TRBV4-1 to TRBJ1-3; TRBD1 is a possible D gene (5 bases). V gave up 4 bases and J gave up 4 bases, with 11 bases separating them. The germline V gene encodes CDR1 MGHRA and CDR2 YSYEKL. The CDR3 length is 14 residues. CDR3 sequence reads: CASSPTGLGNTIYF. The CDR3 coding sequence is TGCGCCAGCAGCCCTACAGGATTGGGAAACACCATATATTTT.

The V call is TRBV7-2, the J call TRBJ2-2; the D gene is possibly TRBD2 (6 bases). V gave up 2 bases and J gave up 1 base, with 14 bases separating them. CDR3 length: 17 residues. CDR1 and CDR2 (germline): SGHTA, FQGNSA. CDR3 nucleotide sequence: TGTGCCAGCAGCTTACCGTGGGCTAGCGAGAACACCGGGGAGCTGTTTTTT. Translated, it gives CASSLPWASENTGELFF.

The chain couples TRBV4-1 to TRBJ2-7; 8 nucleotides agree with TRBD1. The germline V gene has CDR1 MGHRA and CDR2 YSYEKL. After removal of 2 bases from V and 0 bases from J, the junction contained 9 bases not matched to a gene. The CDR3 has 17 residues. The CDR3 bases are TGCGCCAGCAGCCAACGACAGGGGCCCCCCCTCTCCTACGAGCAGTACTTC. It encodes CASSQRQGPPLSYEQYF.

The rearrangement joins TRBV7-3 to TRBJ1-6, with 10 bases matching TRBD1. Germline V gene data show CDR1 as SGHTA and CDR2 as FQGTGA. The junction had 8 bases not matched to a gene; V was cut back by 1 base and J by 8 bases. The length of the CDR3 is 17 residues. The CDR3 sequence is CASSLNSPGQGYSPLHF. In DNA, the CDR3 is TGTGCCAGCAGCTTAAATTCTCCGGGACAGGGGTATTCACCCCTCCACTTT.

The sample holds one count of this clone. The rearrangement joins TRBV27 to TRBJ1-6; D gene uncertain. Germline V gives CDR1 MNHEY, CDR2 SMNVEV (reference sequence). This CDR3 has 15 amino acids. Trimming cost V 5 bases and J 7 bases, with 15 bases left between them. CDR3 sequence (DNA): TGTGCCAGCAGTCCCTACGGAGGGCTCAATTCACCCCTCCACTTT. Translated: CASSPYGGLNSPLHF.